This T cell receptor beta chain came from a study of beta chain features in type 1 diabetes. Details on this clone: Its antigen is unidentified.

Reverse transcribing all isolated RNA meant expressed TCRB transcripts were sequenced. Profiled with immunoSEQ multiplex PCR; TCRdb holds only in-frame clones, not every one. Seen here are some 48,000 clones, roughly 45% observed once, and the top ten hold roughly 0.13%. CD45RO/CCR7/CD25/CD127/CD95/CD27 separated CD4+ naive, central memory, regulatory and stem cell-like memory cells by sorting. The authors obtained over 95% purity in all sorted populations. Overall study findings and caveats: Among all four CD4+ subsets, Type 1 diabetes patients had TCRB CDR3s that were moderately but significantly shorter.

Germline values: CDR1 SGHRS, CDR2 YFSETQ. This CDR3 is built from 18 residues. V lost 5 bases, J lost 0 bases, and 9 bases stayed unmatched. The rearrangement links TRBV5-1 to TRBJ2-6, with 9 bases lining up with TRBD2. The specimen sequenced was stem cell memory CD4+ T cells from blood. The receptor was derived from a man younger than 45 with type 1 diabetes. The DNA for the CDR3 is TGCGCCAGCAGGGAGGGACTAGCTTCAAGCTCTGGGGCCAACGTCCTGACTTTC. Encoded protein: CASREGLASSSGANVLTF.